This T cell receptor (beta chain) was obtained from a study of immune evolution from preneoplasia to lung adenocarcinoma. At the level of the study: HLA loss of heterozygosity: about 7% AIS, around 16% MIA, over 30% ADC, none AAH.

Germline V CDR1 and CDR2: SGHDT, YYEEEE. The CDR3 is 13 amino acids. V shed 6 bases and J shed 5 bases, with 14 bases lying between them. Macro-dissection enriched premalignant or tumor cells before nucleic acid extraction. Clones were read by immunoSEQ multiplex PCR, and TCRdb kept only the in-frame ones, dropping some. Of 4,000 to 6,000 clones detected, more than 60% appear once; the ten largest clones hold approximately 6.6%. The sequenced material came from FFPE minimally invasive lung adenocarcinoma tissue. The V gene is TRBV5-6, the J gene TRBJ1-1, with a weak D call TRBD1 (6 bases). The sequence came from a person between 45 and 75 years old with lung adenocarcinoma. In DNA form, the CDR3 reads TGTGCCAGCACCTGGGGGGCAGGGACTGAAGCTTTCTTT. Amino acids: CASTWGAGTEAFF.